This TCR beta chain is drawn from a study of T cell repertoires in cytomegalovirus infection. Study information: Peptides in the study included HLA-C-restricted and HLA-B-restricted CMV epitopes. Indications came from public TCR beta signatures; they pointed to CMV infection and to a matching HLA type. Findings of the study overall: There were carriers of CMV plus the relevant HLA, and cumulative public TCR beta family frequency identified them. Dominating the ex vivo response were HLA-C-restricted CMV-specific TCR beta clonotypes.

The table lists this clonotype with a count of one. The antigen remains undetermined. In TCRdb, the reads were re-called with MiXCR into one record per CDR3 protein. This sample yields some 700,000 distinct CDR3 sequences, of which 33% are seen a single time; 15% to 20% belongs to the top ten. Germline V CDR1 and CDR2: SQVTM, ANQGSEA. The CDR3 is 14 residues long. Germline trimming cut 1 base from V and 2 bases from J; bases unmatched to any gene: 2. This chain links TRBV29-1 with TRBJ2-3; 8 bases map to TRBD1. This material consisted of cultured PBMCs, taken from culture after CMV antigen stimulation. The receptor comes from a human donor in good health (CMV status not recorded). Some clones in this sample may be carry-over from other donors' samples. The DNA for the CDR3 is TGCAGCGTTGAAGTGGACAGGGCCACAGATACGCAGTATTTT. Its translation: CSVEVDRATDTQYF.